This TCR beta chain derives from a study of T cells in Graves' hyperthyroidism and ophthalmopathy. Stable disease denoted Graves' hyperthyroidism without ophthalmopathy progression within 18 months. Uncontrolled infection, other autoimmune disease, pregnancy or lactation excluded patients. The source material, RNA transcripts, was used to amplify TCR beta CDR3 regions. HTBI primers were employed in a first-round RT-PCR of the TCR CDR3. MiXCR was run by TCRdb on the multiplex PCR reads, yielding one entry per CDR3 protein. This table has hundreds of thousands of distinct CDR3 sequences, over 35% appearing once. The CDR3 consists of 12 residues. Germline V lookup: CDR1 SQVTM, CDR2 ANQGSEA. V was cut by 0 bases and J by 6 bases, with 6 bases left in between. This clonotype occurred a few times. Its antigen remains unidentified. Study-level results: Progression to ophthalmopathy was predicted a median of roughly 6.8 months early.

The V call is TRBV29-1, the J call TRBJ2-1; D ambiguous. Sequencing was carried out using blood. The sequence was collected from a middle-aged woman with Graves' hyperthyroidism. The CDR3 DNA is TGCAGCGTTGAAGATAGAGGCAATGAGCAGTTCTTC. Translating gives CSVEDRGNEQFF.